This TCR beta chain was sequenced for a study of T-cell memory formation after mild COVID-19. TCRdb analysed the 5' RACE reads with MiXCR anew, one entry per CDR3 protein. The table includes under 550,000 distinct CDR3 sequences, over 15% detected once. Study-level findings and limits: CM and EM subsets held most contracting CD4+ clones; EMRA held CD8+ ones. Contracting clones, day 15 to 85, had balanced CD4/CD8, and later expanders favored CD4+. Pre-infection memory harbored some responding clones, suggesting cross-reactive memory joined.

Concerning this clonotype: The target antigen is unknown.

V was cut by 7 bases and J by 7 bases, with 14 bases left in between. The CDR3 sequence is 13 residues long. This rearrangement joins TRBV23-1 to TRBJ1-5, with D possibly being TRBD1 (5 bases). TRBV23-1 is flagged as an ORF with uncertain function. The origin of this receptor is a man aged 18-30 years who had mild COVID-19 (a few samples of this study predate the infection). Cell type and time point are not known. Material: PBMCs or a T cell subset sorted from them (not recorded which). This CDR3 reads CASTQGDGQPQHF. Written as DNA, the CDR3 is TGCGCCAGCACCCAAGGGGACGGCCAGCCCCAGCATTTT.